Following are 16 T cell receptor beta chains from one sample sequenced in a study of cytotoxic CD8 clonotypes in ibrutinib-treated CLL. The assay was immunoSEQ multiplex PCR, and TCRdb's table has in-frame clones only and misses some. The sample has over 100,000 clones; 80% to 90% are singletons. The material sequenced was PBMCs, taken after 24 months of ibrutinib treatment. The receptors originated from a human donor with chronic lymphocytic leukemia.

This rearrangement joins TRBV7-3 to TRBJ1-2, with 7 bases lining up with TRBD1. Germline V gives CDR1 SGHTA, CDR2 FQGTGA. The ends lost 0 bases at V and 8 bases at J; junction bases unmatched: 3. This CDR3 region has 13 residues. DNA of the CDR3: TGTGCCAGCAGCTTAACAGACAGGGTGGGCTACACCTTC. Translation: CASSLTDRVGYTF.

In the case of this clone: The sample holds other DNA sequences that translate to the same CDR3. The chain links TRBV28 to TRBJ1-5, with a weak D call TRBD1 (6 bases). Germline V gene data show CDR1 as MDHEN and CDR2 as SYDVKM. Trimming pared 3 bases from V and 6 bases from J, leaving 12 bases between. The length of the CDR3 is 14 residues. The CDR3 region has the DNA TGTGCCAGCAGTTTGGGGAGGGGGGGTCAGCCCCAGCATTTT. Translation gives CASSLGRGGQPQHF.

The chain has TRBV7-2 and TRBJ2-3, with 9 bases fitting TRBD2. The V gene's germline CDR1 is SGHTA and CDR2 FQGNSA. The CDR3 spans 17 residues. The ends lost 5 bases at V and 2 bases at J; junction bases unmatched: 11. The DNA of the CDR3 is TGTGCCAGCAGCCCAGCCGCGGGAGGGCCTTCCACAGATACGCAGTATTTT. The encoded protein is CASSPAAGGPSTDTQYF. The variable domain in full, completed from reference TRBV7-2 and TRBJ2-3, reads GAGVSQSPSNKVTEKGKDVELRCDPISGHTALYWYRQSLGQGLEFLIYFQGNSAPDKSGLPSDRFSAERTGGSVSTLTIQRTQQEDSAVYLCASSPAAGGPSTDTQYFGPGTRLTVL.

The J gene is TRBJ1-1, the V gene TRBV6-5; D is ambiguous. CDR1 is MNHEY and CDR2 is SVGAGI in the germline V gene. Trimming stripped 4 bases from V and 5 bases from J, with 17 bases between. The CDR3 is 15 amino acids. CDR3 sequence: CASSFRVGKGTEAFF. In DNA, the CDR3 is TGTGCCAGCAGTTTTCGGGTCGGAAAAGGAACTGAAGCTTTCTTT.

CDR3 coding DNA: TGTGCCTGGGCCCTAACCGAGACCCAGTACTTC. It codes for CAWALTETQYF. This chain links TRBV30 with TRBJ2-5; D unclear. Germline values: CDR1 GTSNPN, CDR2 SVGIG (reference sequence). Trimming pared 5 bases from V and 5 bases from J, leaving 9 bases between. The CDR3 length is 11 residues.

The chain has TRBV7-9 and TRBJ1-4; D remains ambiguous. V was pared by 5 bases and J by 5 bases, with 9 bases between. Per the germline V gene, CDR1 is SEHNR and CDR2 is FQNEAQ (reference sequence). The CDR3 spans 13 residues. CDR3 sequence reads: CASSDRPNEKLFF. CDR3 in DNA: TGTGCCAGCAGCGATAGACCAAATGAAAAACTGTTTTTT.

This CDR3 is CASSFGTGYEQYF. Written as DNA, the CDR3 is TGTGCCAGCAGCTTCGGGACAGGCTACGAGCAGTACTTC. The chain couples TRBV7-6 to TRBJ2-7, with TRBD1 matching 8 bases. CDR1 is SGHVS and CDR2 is FNYEAQ in the germline V gene. J gave up 3 bases and V 3 bases, and 1 base lay outside the gene matches. CDR3 length: 13 amino acids.

The chain combines TRBV15 with TRBJ2-1; TRBD2 matches 7 bases. The V segment lost 0 bases and the J segment 9 bases; nucleotides outside the gene matches: 5. This CDR3 contains 14 residues. Germline V gives CDR1 LNHNV, CDR2 YYDKDF (reference sequence). The DNA for the CDR3 is TGTGCCACCAGCAGAGATACGACTAGCCCTGAGCAGTTCTTC. Amino acid sequence: CATSRDTTSPEQFF.

V and J are TRBV19 and TRBJ2-3, with a weak D call TRBD2 (6 bases). The CDR3 is 14 residues long. CDR1 is LNHDA, CDR2 SQIVND, per germline (reference sequence). Trimming pared 4 bases from V and 3 bases from J, leaving 11 bases between. For the CDR3, the DNA is TGTGCCAGTAGTAAAGCACTAGCAACAGATACGCAGTATTTT. It encodes CASSKALATDTQYF.

J is TRBJ2-7 and V is TRBV11-1; TRBD1 matches 10 bases. V shed 3 bases and J 5 bases; nucleotides not matched to a gene: 7. Germline CDR1 reads SGHAT; CDR2 reads FQDESV (reference sequence). The CDR3 is 15 amino acids. The CDR3 sequence is CASSLGQGSTDEQYF. The CDR3 nucleotides are TGTGCCAGCAGCTTGGGACAGGGGAGTACAGACGAGCAGTACTTC. Based on the CDR3 plus reference TRBV11-1 and TRBJ2-7, the full variable domain is EAEVAQSPRYKITEKSQAVAFWCDPISGHATLYWYRQILGQGPELLVQFQDESVVDDSQLPKDRFSAERLKGVDSTLKIQPAELGDSAMYLCASSLGQGSTDEQYFGPGTRLTVT.

The chain joins TRBV29-1 to TRBJ2-2, with 7 bases matching TRBD2. Germline-derived CDR1 and CDR2 are SQVTM and ANQGSEA. The CDR3 totals 14 residues. V gave up 2 bases and J gave up 2 bases; unmatched junction bases: 2. CDR3 in amino acids: CSVESGDNTGELFF. The DNA of the CDR3 is TGCAGCGTTGAAAGCGGGGATAACACCGGGGAGCTGTTTTTT.

V is TRBV4-3 and J is TRBJ2-1; possibly TRBD1 or TRBD2 for D (5 bases each). The germline V gene has CDR1 LGHNA and CDR2 YSLEER. The V and J ends lost 4 bases and 5 bases respectively, with 12 bases between them. This CDR3 contains 14 residues. CDR3 amino acids: CASSPGPEDNEQFF. DNA for the CDR3: TGCGCCAGCAGCCCGGGACCAGAGGACAATGAGCAGTTCTTC.

This rearrangement joins TRBV4-3 to TRBJ2-4, with D perhaps TRBD2 (6 bases). This CDR3 has 16 residues. Germline CDR1 LGHNA, CDR2 YSLEER. V lost 1 base, J lost 0 bases, and 10 bases lay in between. The CDR3 loop is CASSQAMGGAKNIQYF. In DNA form, the CDR3 reads TGCGCCAGCAGCCAAGCAATGGGGGGAGCCAAAAACATTCAGTACTTC.

This chain links TRBV20-1 with TRBJ2-5; D is perhaps TRBD2 (6 bases). The CDR3 spans 11 residues. The germline V and J ends were trimmed by 7 bases and 5 bases, with 11 bases remaining between them. Germline CDR1 is DFQATT and CDR2 is SNEGSKA (reference sequence). CDR3 residues: CSVLEGETQYF. The CDR3 DNA follows: TGCAGTGTGCTGGAGGGGGAGACCCAGTACTTC.

The gene calls are TRBV28 and TRBJ1-5; 9 bases match TRBD1. V was clipped by 3 bases and J by 11 bases; unmatched bases: 11. The germline V gene encodes CDR1 MDHEN and CDR2 SYDVKM. The CDR3 is 15 residues long. The DNA for the CDR3 is TGTGCCAGCAGTTTTCAAACAGGGGGCAGGCAGGCCCAGCATTTT. Translated, it gives CASSFQTGGRQAQHF.

This chain connects TRBV18 to TRBJ2-3; 11 nucleotides match TRBD2. The length of the CDR3 is 16 residues. Germline CDR1 KGHSH, CDR2 LQKENI. The ends lost 3 bases at V and 6 bases at J; junction bases unmatched: 8. CDR3 in amino acids: CASSPLAGGSQDTQYF. CDR3 nucleotides: TGTGCCAGCTCACCTCTAGCGGGGGGTTCACAGGATACGCAGTATTTT.